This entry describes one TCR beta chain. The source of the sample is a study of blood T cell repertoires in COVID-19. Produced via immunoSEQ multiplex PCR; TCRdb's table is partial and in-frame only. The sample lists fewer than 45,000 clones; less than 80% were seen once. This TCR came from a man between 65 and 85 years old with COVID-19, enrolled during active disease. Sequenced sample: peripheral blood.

The CDR3 loop is CASSPVLSRGGLEELFF. Written as DNA, the CDR3 is TGTGCCAGCTCACCGGTCCTCTCTCGGGGGGGCCTTGAGGAGCTGTTTTTT. The chain combines TRBV18 with TRBJ2-2, with 8 bases that match TRBD2. The length of the CDR3 is 17 residues. Trimming took 3 bases from V and 10 from J; bases not matched to a gene: 16. The germline gives CDR1 KGHSH, CDR2 LQKENI.